This passage covers 25 T cell receptor beta chains from one sample sequenced in a study of blood T cell repertoires in COVID-19 (TCRdb year 2020). Libraries were made using the immunoSEQ multiplex PCR assay. TCRdb obtained this table from immuneACCESS and retained in-frame rearrangements with V and J assigned. These tables miss some clones; where compared with another copy, unresolved V genes account for less than half of the shortfall, and the remainder is unexplained. Present in this sample are about 53,000 clones, about 80% of which were seen just once. The top ten hold more than 13% of the sample. Sequencing input: peripheral blood. Receptors originate from a human donor in a cohort sampled during active COVID-19.

V usage is TRBV5-8 and J usage is TRBJ2-2; maybe TRBD1 (5 bases). Germline CDR1 and CDR2: SGHTS and YDEGEE. V gave up 5 bases and J gave up 4 bases, with 12 bases separating them. This CDR3 region has 14 residues. In DNA form, the CDR3 reads TGTGCCAGCAGTATGCAGGGCTTCACCGGGGAGCTGTTTTTT. Its protein is CASSMQGFTGELFF.

The V call is TRBV18, the J call TRBJ1-5; TRBD1 matches 7 bases. Unmatched junction bases numbered 9, after V lost 2 bases and J lost 8 bases. Germline assignment: CDR1 KGHSH and CDR2 LQKENI. The CDR3 is 15 residues long. The CDR3 sequence: CASSPSQGEVEPQHF. The CDR3 DNA is TGTGCCAGCTCACCATCGCAGGGGGAAGTTGAGCCCCAGCATTTT.

In this sample, this clone turned up once. This chain connects TRBV5-6 to TRBJ1-6; D call uncertain. Germline CDR1 reads SGHDT; CDR2 reads YYEEEE. The ends were cut back, 4 bases at V and 3 bases at J, with 14 bases in the middle. This CDR3 has 16 residues. CDR3 nucleotide sequence: TGTGCCAGCAGCACGTCAGGATCCCTCTATAATTCACCCCTCCACTTT. It codes for CASSTSGSLYNSPLHF.

Remarks on this clone: Other DNA sequences in the same sample also yield this CDR3. The V gene is TRBV6-5, the J gene TRBJ2-7; 7 bases are a match to TRBD2. Germline CDR1 MNHEY, CDR2 SVGAGI. The CDR3 contains 13 residues. V shed 4 bases and J 0 bases; nucleotides not matched to a gene: 0. CDR3 coding DNA: TGTGCCAGCAGTTCTAGCGGCTCCTACGAGCAGTACTTC. Translation gives CASSSSGSYEQYF.

V usage is TRBV10-3 and J usage is TRBJ1-2; 7 nucleotides agree with TRBD1. J was trimmed by 4 bases and V by 6 bases; bases with no gene match: 8. The CDR3 totals 14 residues. Germline V lookup: CDR1 ENHRY, CDR2 SYGVKD. CDR3 nucleotide sequence: TGTGCCATCAGAAATTCCGGGACAGTCTATGGCTACACCTTC. Amino acid sequence: CAIRNSGTVYGYTF.

This chain joins TRBV25-1 and TRBJ2-2; TRBD2 is a possible D gene (6 bases). In germline, CDR1 is MGHDK, CDR2 SYGVNS. The CDR3 runs to 17 residues. V gave up 0 bases and J gave up 1 base, with 12 bases separating them. DNA for the CDR3: TGTGCCAGCAGTGAATATAGGGGCGGGATGAACACCGGGGAGCTGTTTTTT. Amino acid sequence: CASSEYRGGMNTGELFF.

V gene TRBV7-2 combines with J gene TRBJ2-1; 9 nucleotides line up with TRBD2. The CDR3 totals 15 residues. Per germline, CDR1 SGHTA and CDR2 FQGNSA. Trimming removed 2 bases from V and 6 bases from J; junction bases left unmatched: 5. CDR3 DNA: TGTGCCAGCAGCTTAACTTGGACTAGCGCCAATGAGCAGTTCTTC. Translated: CASSLTWTSANEQFF.

V gene TRBV5-1 combines with J gene TRBJ1-1; 11 bases are a match to TRBD1. CDR3 length: 16 residues. Germline V CDR1 and CDR2: SGHRS, YFSETQ. The junction had 4 bases not matched to a gene; V was cut back by 2 bases and J by 1 base. The CDR3 is CASSLGQGARNTEAFF. The CDR3 bases are TGCGCCAGCAGCTTAGGACAGGGGGCGAGGAACACTGAAGCTTTCTTT. The entire variable domain, with the rest obtained from reference TRBV5-1 and TRBJ1-1, is as follows: KAGVTQTPRYLIKTRGQQVTLSCSPISGHRSVSWYQQTPGQGLQFLFEYFSETQRNKGNFPGRFSGRQFSNSRSEMNVSTLELGDSALYLCASSLGQGARNTEAFFGQGTRLTVV.

The chain joins TRBV7-9 to TRBJ2-5, with 8 nucleotides matching TRBD2. The CDR3 runs to 14 residues. V was pared by 10 bases and J by 4 bases, with 11 bases of the junction left unmatched. Germline values: CDR1 SEHNR, CDR2 FQNEAQ (reference sequence). CDR3 nucleotides: TGTGCCATCTCTCCGCGGGGGGCTAGAGAGACCCAGTACTTC. Translating it yields CAISPRGARETQYF.

V and J are TRBV19 and TRBJ1-1; D might be TRBD1 (6 bases). There are 15 residues in the CDR3. V was trimmed by 3 bases and J by 1 base, leaving 12 bases between them. Per the germline V gene, CDR1 is LNHDA and CDR2 is SQIVND (reference sequence). The CDR3 DNA is TGTGCCAGTAGTATTGGCCGACAGGCGAACACTGAAGCTTTCTTT. It is translated as CASSIGRQANTEAFF.

The chain carries TRBV5-1 and TRBJ1-2, with TRBD1 matching 10 bases. V shed 6 bases, J shed 6 bases, and the junction held 2 bases outside the gene matches. The CDR3 loop spans 12 amino acids. CDR1 is SGHRS, CDR2 YFSETQ, per germline. CDR3 sequence reads: CASTGTGDGYTF. In nucleotides, the CDR3 is TGCGCCAGCACGGGGACAGGGGATGGCTACACCTTC.

The CDR3 coding sequence is TGTGCCACCAGCAGAGATCTTGCGGGAGGTATCAATGAGCAGTTCTTC. This translates into CATSRDLAGGINEQFF. The chain combines TRBV15 with TRBJ2-1, with TRBD2 matching over 8 bases. The CDR3 extends over 16 amino acids. V dropped 0 bases and J dropped 6; count of bases not matched to a gene: 7. Germline V CDR1 and CDR2: LNHNV, YYDKDF (reference sequence).

The rearrangement uses TRBV30 and TRBJ2-2, with 11 bases fitting TRBD2. The CDR3 extends over 15 amino acids. Trimming cost V 7 bases and J 6 bases; bases outside gene matches: 10. The germline CDR1 and CDR2 sequences are GTSNPN and SVGIG (reference sequence). The CDR3 DNA is TGTGCCTCCGATTCTAGCGGGAGGATTTCCGGGGAGCTGTTTTTT. The encoded protein is CASDSSGRISGELFF.

CDR3 sequence: CASISQRGKNIQYF. CDR3 nucleotide sequence: TGTGCCAGTATTAGCCAGCGTGGCAAAAACATTCAGTACTTC. This chain joins TRBV19 and TRBJ2-4; D uncertain. CDR3 length: 14 residues. CDR1 LNHDA and CDR2 SQIVND come from the germline V gene (reference sequence). V lost 7 bases, J lost 3 bases, and 13 bases lay in between. Looking up the rest from reference TRBV19 and TRBJ2-4 gives the full variable domain: DGGITQSPKYLFRKEGQNVTLSCEQNLNHDAMYWYRQDPGQGLRLIYYSQIVNDFQKGDIAEGYSVSREKKESFPLTVTSAQKNPTAFYLCASISQRGKNIQYFGAGTRLSVL.

The gene calls are TRBV6-5 and TRBJ2-2; no clear D. The V gene lost 2 bases and the J gene lost 1 base, with 5 bases spanning the gap. The germline gives CDR1 MNHEY, CDR2 SVGAGI. This CDR3 region has 14 residues. The CDR3 coding sequence is TGTGCCAGCAGTTACAACGGGAACACCGGGGAGCTGTTTTTT. It yields the protein CASSYNGNTGELFF.

The chain employs TRBV19 and TRBJ2-2, with 9 bases identical to TRBD1. This CDR3 spans 14 amino acids. V shed 7 bases, J shed 5 bases, and the junction held 5 bases outside the gene matches. In germline, CDR1 is LNHDA, CDR2 SQIVND (reference sequence). The CDR3 sequence is CASNPGTGTGELFF. The DNA for the CDR3 is TGTGCCAGTAACCCCGGGACAGGGACCGGGGAGCTGTTTTTT.

This sequence joins TRBV3-1 (or the pseudogene TRBV3-2) and TRBJ2-5; a weak D match, TRBD1 (6 bases). Germline CDR1 LGHDT, CDR2 YNNKEL (reference sequence). Trimming left V 4 bases short and J 7 bases short, with 19 bases between. The CDR3 totals 15 residues. CDR3 region: CASSPNSGTRATQYF. CDR3 coding DNA: TGTGCCAGCAGCCCGAATTCCGGGACAAGGGCGACCCAGTACTTC.

The chain has TRBV18 and TRBJ2-7; 7 bases agree with TRBD1. The CDR3 length is 14 residues. Per germline, CDR1 KGHSH and CDR2 LQKENI. With V trimmed by 6 bases and J by 1 base, 6 bases remained unmatched. For the CDR3, the DNA is TGTGCCAGCTCCCGGACAGGACCGTCCTACGAGCAGTACTTC. Its protein product is CASSRTGPSYEQYF. Variable domain in full (rest from reference TRBV18 and TRBJ2-7): NAGVMQNPRHLVRRRGQEARLRCSPMKGHSHVYWYRQLPEEGLKFMVYLQKENIIDESGMPKERFSAEFPKEGPSILRIQQVVRGDSAAYFCASSRTGPSYEQYFGPGTRLTVT.

The gene calls are TRBV25-1 and TRBJ2-5, with D perhaps TRBD1 (7 bases). The germline V gene encodes CDR1 MGHDK and CDR2 SYGVNS. The V end was cut by 1 base, the J end by 5 bases, with 14 bases between. The length of the CDR3 is 15 residues. CDR3 coding DNA: TGTGCCAGCAGTGAATTTGGGGCAGGGGGGGAGACCCAGTACTTC. Amino acid sequence: CASSEFGAGGETQYF.

The chain carries TRBV11-2 and TRBJ2-1; 10 nucleotides align to TRBD1. This CDR3 comprises 15 residues. The V segment lost 6 bases and the J segment 3 bases; nucleotides outside the gene matches: 5. Germline V CDR1 and CDR2: SGHAT, FQNNGV. CDR3 sequence (DNA): TGTGCCAGCAGTAAAAGGACAGGGGGCTACAATGAGCAGTTCTTC. Protein sequence: CASSKRTGGYNEQFF.

V usage is TRBV5-6 and J usage is TRBJ1-5; TRBD1 matches at 8 bases. Germline V gene lookup returns CDR1 SGHDT and CDR2 YYEEEE. CDR3 length: 15 residues. With 4 bases clipped from V and 3 bases from J, the junction kept 6 bases outside the gene matches. The CDR3 region is CASSPTGAVNQPQHF. The CDR3 DNA reads TGTGCCAGCAGCCCGACAGGGGCCGTCAATCAGCCCCAGCATTTT. Using reference TRBV5-6 and TRBJ1-5 for the parts outside the CDR3, the full variable domain is DAGVTQSPTHLIKTRGQQVTLRCSPKSGHDTVSWYQQALGQGPQFIFQYYEEEERQRGNFPDRFSGHQFPNYSSELNVNALLLGDSALYLCASSPTGAVNQPQHFGDGTRLSIL.

V usage is TRBV5-1 and J usage is TRBJ2-7, with D perhaps matching TRBD1 (6 bases). Germline V gene sequence: CDR1 SGHRS, CDR2 YFSETQ. V lost 0 bases to trimming and J lost 5 bases, with 15 bases between them. The CDR3 covers 15 residues. The CDR3 DNA reads as TGCGCCAGCAGCTTGGTGGCAGGGGATATCGACGAGCAGTACTTC. Translation gives CASSLVAGDIDEQYF.

The V gene is TRBV30, the J gene TRBJ2-1; D possibly corresponds to TRBD2 (6 bases). The V end lost 5 bases, the J end lost 12 bases, and 14 bases lay between the germline ends. The CDR3 spans 11 residues. CDR1 is GTSNPN and CDR2 is SVGIG in the germline V gene (reference sequence). As DNA, the CDR3 is TGTGCCTGGGGACACGGGACTGGGCAGTTCTTC. Translating it yields CAWGHGTGQFF. Complete variable domain (other parts from reference TRBV30 and TRBJ2-1): SQTIHQWPATLVQPVGSPLSLECTVEGTSNPNLYWYRQAAGRGLQLLFYSVGIGQISSEVPQNLSASRPQDRQFILSSKKLLLSDSGFYLCAWGHGTGQFFGPGTRLTVL.

The rearrangement links TRBV2 to TRBJ2-5; 10 nucleotides align to TRBD2. This CDR3 spans 15 amino acids. After removal of 6 bases from V and 1 base from J, the junction contained 5 bases not matched to a gene. Germline V CDR1 and CDR2: SNHLY, FYNNEI. This CDR3 is CASRKTSGSQETQYF. In nucleotides, the CDR3 is TGTGCCAGCAGAAAGACTAGCGGGTCCCAAGAGACCCAGTACTTC.

This clone was seen a handful of times. CDR3 region: CASSLQTGYETEAFF. CDR3 in DNA: TGTGCCAGCTCACTACAGACAGGGTATGAGACTGAAGCTTTCTTT. This rearrangement joins TRBV18 to TRBJ1-1; 7 bases are a match to TRBD1. The V gene end was trimmed by 4 bases and the J gene end by 5 bases; junction bases not matched to a gene: 10. Germline CDR1 is KGHSH and CDR2 is LQKENI. This CDR3 has 15 amino acids.